This T cell receptor beta chain was identified during a study of radiation and T cells in renal cell carcinoma. Study context: Nephrectomy followed 15 Gy stereotactic body radiation by 4 weeks.

This CDR3 comprises 15 residues. Germline V gene data show CDR1 as MNHNS and CDR2 as SASEGT. Trimming at V came to 3 bases and at J to 8 bases, leaving 10 bases not matched to a gene. Method: immunoSEQ multiplex PCR; TCRdb's copy keeps in-frame clones and lacks some. The data hold tens of thousands of clones, with 80% observed a single time. In the case of this clone: Antigen unknown.

As for time point: blood 2 weeks post-SBRT. As for treatment: 15 Gy SBRT to primary tumor, nephrectomy 4 weeks later. Clear cell pathology was present in this patient's renal cell carcinoma. The study's findings and limits: In blood, top tumor clones expanded by 2 weeks, shrinking by 4.

The receptor was derived from a woman in her 70s with renal cell carcinoma. The chain employs TRBV6-1 and TRBJ2-7; 10 positions match TRBD1. The source was blood, collected from a patient whose treatment included radiotherapy and nephrectomy. The CDR3 region is CASSDKTGGVQKQYF. CDR3 DNA: TGTGCCAGCAGTGATAAGACAGGGGGCGTCCAAAAGCAGTACTTC.